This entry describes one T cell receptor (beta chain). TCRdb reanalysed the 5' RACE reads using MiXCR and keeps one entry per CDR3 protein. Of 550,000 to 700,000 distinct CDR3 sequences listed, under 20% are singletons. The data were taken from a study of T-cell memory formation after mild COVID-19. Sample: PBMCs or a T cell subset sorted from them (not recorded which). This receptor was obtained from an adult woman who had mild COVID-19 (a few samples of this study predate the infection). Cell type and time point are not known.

CDR3 nucleotide sequence: TGTGCCAGCATTTTTGGGCGGCATGAGCAGTTCTTC. It encodes CASIFGRHEQFF. This rearrangement joins TRBV6-1 to TRBJ2-1; no clear D. The V and J ends lost 7 bases and 8 bases respectively, with 12 bases between them. Germline V CDR1 and CDR2: MNHNS, SASEGT. The CDR3 consists of 12 residues.